The next 31 T cell receptor beta chains were all read from a single sample in a study of blood T cell repertoires in COVID-19. The repertoire was sequenced with immunoSEQ multiplex PCR; TCRdb's copy has only in-frame clones and lacks some. The repertoire includes 200,000 to 300,000 clones, about 89% of them detected once, and around 9.5% sits in the top ten. The specimen was peripheral blood. Every receptor here comes from a man in his forties or fifties who had recovered from COVID-19.

As concerns this clone: Germline and junction disagree at one end, which may indicate a read error. The chain links TRBV18 to TRBJ1-2; D perhaps matches TRBD1 (6 bases). CDR1 is KGHSH and CDR2 is LQKENI in the germline V gene. The CDR3 extends over 12 amino acids. CDR3 protein: CASSPLGHLGPF. The DNA for the CDR3 is TGTGCCAGCTCACCCTTGGGACACCTGGGACCCTTC.

The rearrangement joins TRBV7-9 to TRBJ1-4; D may be TRBD1 (5 bases). CDR3 length: 14 residues. The ends were cut back, 3 bases at V and 7 bases at J, with 12 bases in the middle. In germline, CDR1 is SEHNR, CDR2 FQNEAQ (reference sequence). Here the CDR3 DNA reads TGTGCCAGCAGCTTCAGGAGGGGTAGTGAAAAACTGTTTTTT. Translating it yields CASSFRRGSEKLFF.

The J gene is TRBJ1-4, the V gene TRBV5-5; 10 positions agree with TRBD1. CDR3 length equals 15 residues. Germline CDR1 is SGHKS and CDR2 is YYEKEE (reference sequence). J lost 10 bases, V lost 1 base, and 7 bases had no gene match. The CDR3 DNA reads TGTGCCAGCAGCTTGTTGGACAGGGGGGAGAGAAAACTGTTTTTT. Translating it yields CASSLLDRGERKLFF.

The table lists this clone with a few counts. This rearrangement joins TRBV29-1 to TRBJ1-1; D unresolved. Between the trimmed V and J ends, which lost 6 bases and 7 bases, there was a span of 18 bases. The CDR3 spans 13 residues. Germline V gives CDR1 SQVTM, CDR2 ANQGSEA. CDR3 nucleotide sequence: TGCAGCGTCCTCCGGGCCACGGGGAGTGAAGCTTTCTTT. It codes for CSVLRATGSEAFF.

The rearrangement uses TRBV6-5 and TRBJ1-1; TRBD1 matches at 7 bases. V lost 4 bases and J lost 3; bases outside the gene matches: 5. This CDR3 is built from 14 residues. Germline V lookup: CDR1 MNHEY, CDR2 SVGAGI. The CDR3 protein is CASSWRDRDTEAFF. The DNA for the CDR3 is TGTGCCAGCAGTTGGAGAGACAGGGACACTGAAGCTTTCTTT.

The chain employs TRBV5-1 and TRBJ2-7, with D tentatively TRBD2 (5 bases). V gave up 0 bases and J gave up 1 base, with 20 bases separating them. The CDR3 spans 18 residues. In germline, CDR1 is SGHRS, CDR2 YFSETQ. The CDR3 loop reads CASSLEPFTNRRSYEQYF. For the CDR3, the DNA is TGCGCCAGCAGCTTGGAACCTTTCACTAATCGGAGGTCCTACGAGCAGTACTTC. Full variable domain (remainder filled in from reference TRBV5-1 and TRBJ2-7): KAGVTQTPRYLIKTRGQQVTLSCSPISGHRSVSWYQQTPGQGLQFLFEYFSETQRNKGNFPGRFSGRQFSNSRSEMNVSTLELGDSALYLCASSLEPFTNRRSYEQYFGPGTRLTVT.

The J gene is TRBJ2-5, the V gene TRBV19, with D tentatively TRBD1 (7 bases). The CDR3 is 14 amino acids. The V end was cut by 2 bases, the J end by 3 bases, with 10 bases between. In germline, CDR1 is LNHDA, CDR2 SQIVND (reference sequence). Written as DNA, the CDR3 is TGTGCCAGTAGTATATCAGGGGGGAAAGAGACCCAGTACTTC. Residues: CASSISGGKETQYF.

The V and J genes are TRBV4-3 and TRBJ2-7, with 15 bases fitting TRBD2. The germline CDR1 and CDR2 sequences are LGHNA and YSLEER. The CDR3 extends over 15 amino acids. Trimming removed 0 bases from V and 6 bases from J; junction bases left unmatched: 0. CDR3 region: CASSQEGLAGGEQYF. CDR3 in DNA: TGCGCCAGCAGCCAAGAGGGACTAGCGGGAGGCGAGCAGTACTTC.

The rearrangement links TRBV7-2 to TRBJ1-1; tentatively, D is TRBD1 (6 bases). The CDR3 loop spans 15 amino acids. Trimming cost V 8 bases and J 1 base, with 17 bases left between them. Looked up from germline, CDR1 is SGHTA and CDR2 is FQGNSA. CDR3 DNA sequence: TGTGCCAGCGCCCACCCCCTGGGGGCGAACACTGAAGCTTTCTTT. It encodes CASAHPLGANTEAFF.

The rearrangement uses TRBV6-5 and TRBJ2-2; the D gene is possibly TRBD2 (5 bases). CDR1 is MNHEY, CDR2 SVGAGI, per germline. The germline V and J ends were trimmed by 2 bases and 6 bases, with 10 bases remaining between them. CDR3 length: 14 amino acids. The CDR3 DNA sequence: TGTGCCAGCAGTTACATGCCGCGGGCCGGGGAGCTGTTTTTT. Amino acid sequence: CASSYMPRAGELFF.

V usage is TRBV7-3 and J usage is TRBJ2-3; 8 bases agree with TRBD2. The CDR3 totals 18 residues. CDR1 and CDR2 from the germline V gene are SGHTA and FQGTGA. V shed 0 bases, J shed 0 bases, and the junction held 8 bases outside the gene matches. Here the CDR3 DNA reads TGTGCCAGCAGCTTAACCGCTAGCGGGTACGCTAGCACAGATACGCAGTATTTT. Protein sequence: CASSLTASGYASTDTQYF.

The gene calls are TRBV9 and TRBJ1-2, with a weak D call TRBD1 (5 bases). This CDR3 is 15 amino acids long. Germline values: CDR1 SGDLS, CDR2 YYNGEE. V was cut by 0 bases and J by 7 bases, with 16 bases left in between. DNA for the CDR3: TGTGCCAGCAGCGTAGAGCCGGACACAACTATTGGCTACACCTTC. It is translated as CASSVEPDTTIGYTF.

The chain employs TRBV5-4 and TRBJ1-2, with a possible D match to TRBD1 (5 bases). Trimming took off 7 bases at V and 2 bases at J, with 12 bases between the two ends. CDR1 SGHNT and CDR2 YYREEE come from the germline V gene (reference sequence). The CDR3 has 13 residues. This CDR3 is CASAPGGNYGYTF. In DNA form, the CDR3 reads TGTGCCAGCGCCCCGGGGGGGAACTATGGCTACACCTTC.

The V call is TRBV2, the J call TRBJ2-1, with 9 bases matching TRBD2. CDR3 length equals 16 residues. Germline CDR1 reads SNHLY; CDR2 reads FYNNEI. Trimming removed 3 bases from V and 7 bases from J; junction bases left unmatched: 10. The CDR3: CASSDEAGGVENEQFF. DNA of the CDR3: TGTGCCAGCAGTGACGAGGCGGGAGGGGTGGAAAATGAGCAGTTCTTC.

The chain couples TRBV7-9 to TRBJ2-7, with D maybe TRBD2 (5 bases). Germline V gene data show CDR1 as SEHNR and CDR2 as FQNEAQ (reference sequence). This CDR3 is 11 amino acids long. Trimming removed 5 bases at V and 3 bases at J, with 5 bases between. CDR3 protein: CASSRGYEQYF. CDR3 DNA: TGTGCCAGCAGCCGGGGCTACGAGCAGTACTTC.

The chain carries TRBV10-3 and TRBJ2-1; 7 bases line up with TRBD2. J gave up 9 bases and V 6 bases, and 8 bases lay outside the gene matches. The CDR3 is 13 residues long. Germline CDR1 and CDR2: ENHRY and SYGVKD. The CDR3: CAIRGGGGGEQFF. In nucleotides, the CDR3 is TGTGCCATCAGAGGCGGGGGTGGCGGTGAGCAGTTCTTC.

The chain recombines TRBV5-4 with TRBJ2-2; 8 bases align to TRBD1. The germline CDR1 and CDR2 sequences are SGHNT and YYREEE (reference sequence). This CDR3 has 15 residues. The trim removed 4 bases at V and 0 bases at J, leaving 2 bases unmatched. The CDR3 loop reads CASSPDRANTGELFF. Here the CDR3 DNA reads TGTGCCAGCAGCCCGGACAGGGCGAACACCGGGGAGCTGTTTTTT. Complete variable domain (other parts from reference TRBV5-4 and TRBJ2-2): ETGVTQSPTHLIKTRGQQVTLRCSSQSGHNTVSWYQQALGQGPQFIFQYYREEENGRGNFPPRFSGLQFPNYSSELNVNALELDDSALYLCASSPDRANTGELFFGEGSRLTVL.

The rearrangement joins TRBV7-9 to TRBJ1-3; TRBD1 might be the D (5 bases). CDR1 is SEHNR, CDR2 FQNEAQ, per germline (reference sequence). The CDR3 loop spans 15 amino acids. V was shortened by 3 bases and J by 1 base, with 10 bases between the two germline ends. The CDR3, as DNA: TGTGCCAGCAGCTTCTCGGGGGGATCTGGAAACACCATATATTTT. Protein: CASSFSGGSGNTIYF.

In its sample, this clone was seen once. The chain couples TRBV19 to TRBJ2-5, with 8 bases fitting TRBD2. V shed 6 bases, J shed 4 bases, and the junction held 7 bases outside the gene matches. CDR3 size: 14 residues. CDR1 and CDR2 (germline): LNHDA, SQIVND (reference sequence). The CDR3 coding sequence is TGTGCCAGTAGAAATCTAGCGGGTGGAGAGACCCAGTACTTC. It codes for CASRNLAGGETQYF.

This clone was found once. The chain combines TRBV9 with TRBJ2-1, with 9 bases aligning to TRBD2. This CDR3 region has 17 residues. Germline V gene data show CDR1 as SGDLS and CDR2 as YYNGEE. V gave up 3 bases and J gave up 10 bases; unmatched junction bases: 17. CDR3 region: CASSDPILAGPSGEQFF. In nucleotides, the CDR3 is TGTGCCAGCAGCGACCCCATTCTAGCGGGGCCCTCGGGGGAGCAGTTCTTC.

This sequence joins TRBV21-1 and TRBJ1-3. TRBV21-1 is noted as a pseudogene. CDR3 length: 20 amino acids. The CDR3 is CASTITGVYSSHYSGNTIYF. The CDR3 DNA reads as TGTGCCAGCACCATCACGGGTGTATACTCCAGCCATTACTCTGGAAACACCATATATTTT.

Only a few counts were recorded for this clone. The chain has TRBV30 and TRBJ1-5; TRBD1 matches 8 bases. Germline CDR1 and CDR2: GTSNPN and SVGIG (reference sequence). V shed 4 bases and J 4 bases; nucleotides not matched to a gene: 9. There are 15 residues in the CDR3. CDR3 in amino acids: CAWTGGQGLNQPQHF. The CDR3 coding sequence is TGTGCCTGGACGGGAGGACAGGGCCTTAATCAGCCCCAGCATTTT.

This chain connects TRBV11-3 to TRBJ2-1; 9 bases line up with TRBD2. Germline V gene lookup returns CDR1 SGHNT and CDR2 YENEEA. With V trimmed by 3 bases and J by 0 bases, 9 bases remained unmatched. The CDR3 spans 18 residues. CDR3 sequence reads: CASSFPIAGEGSYNEQFF. DNA of the CDR3: TGTGCCAGCAGCTTCCCAATAGCGGGAGAGGGCTCCTACAATGAGCAGTTCTTC.

The J gene is TRBJ2-7, the V gene TRBV18; D is possibly TRBD1 (5 bases). The CDR3 has 16 amino acids. The germline V and J ends were trimmed by 4 bases and 0 bases, with 16 bases remaining between them. Germline CDR1 is KGHSH and CDR2 is LQKENI. The CDR3 protein is CASSLRPTVRSYEQYF. CDR3 coding DNA: TGTGCCAGCTCACTGCGACCGACAGTCCGCTCCTACGAGCAGTACTTC.

V usage is TRBV4-1 and J usage is TRBJ2-3; 7 nucleotides match TRBD2. The germline V gene has CDR1 MGHRA and CDR2 YSYEKL. Unmatched junction bases numbered 5, after V lost 2 bases and J lost 0 bases. The CDR3 sequence is 16 residues long. The DNA for the CDR3 is TGCGCCAGCAGCCAAAAGGCTAGCGGTAGCACAGATACGCAGTATTTT. This codes for CASSQKASGSTDTQYF.

The chain is built from TRBV9 and TRBJ2-3; 8 bases fit TRBD1. CDR3 length equals 14 residues. Germline V lookup: CDR1 SGDLS, CDR2 YYNGEE. Unmatched junction bases numbered 3, after V lost 3 bases and J lost 3 bases. CDR3: CASSADRGTDTQYF. The CDR3 DNA sequence: TGTGCCAGCAGCGCTGACAGGGGAACAGATACGCAGTATTTT.

This rearrangement joins TRBV3-1 (or the pseudogene TRBV3-2) to TRBJ1-1; a weak D match, TRBD1 (5 bases). In germline, CDR1 is LGHDT, CDR2 YNNKEL (reference sequence). V gave up 1 base and J gave up 2 bases, with 11 bases separating them. The CDR3 contains 15 residues. CDR3 sequence reads: CASSQGFDSNTEAFF. For the CDR3, the DNA is TGTGCCAGCAGCCAAGGGTTCGACAGCAACACTGAAGCTTTCTTT.

The chain uses TRBV10-3 and TRBJ2-3, with D possibly TRBD1 on 5 matching bases. The V end was cut by 2 bases, the J end by 5 bases, with 11 bases between. Germline CDR1 is ENHRY and CDR2 is SYGVKD. The CDR3 spans 14 residues. CDR3 coding DNA: TGTGCCATCAGTGAGGGCAGGGTTGGAGATACGCAGTATTTT. It encodes CAISEGRVGDTQYF.

The V gene is TRBV2, the J gene TRBJ1-4, with 8 bases identical to TRBD1. The CDR3 runs to 15 residues. After removal of 7 bases from V and 10 bases from J, the junction contained 14 bases not matched to a gene. Germline V gene lookup returns CDR1 SNHLY and CDR2 FYNNEI. CDR3 DNA sequence: TGTGCCAGCAAAAGGCAGGGGGCTCGAGGAGGAAAACTGTTTTTT. Translation: CASKRQGARGGKLFF.

This clone occurred once. V usage is TRBV6-6 and J usage is TRBJ2-7; 9 nucleotides match TRBD1. Germline V gene data show CDR1 as MNHNY and CDR2 as SVGAGI (reference sequence). Trimming at V came to 6 bases and at J to 3 bases, leaving 9 bases not matched to a gene. This CDR3 contains 15 residues. In DNA form, the CDR3 reads TGTGCCAGCAGGTCCGGGACAGGGATCTTCTACGAGCAGTACTTC. This translates into CASRSGTGIFYEQYF.

The gene calls are TRBV24-1 and TRBJ2-6; tentative D call: TRBD2 (6 bases). In germline, CDR1 is KGHDR, CDR2 SFDVKD. The CDR3 consists of 13 residues. V was shortened by 11 bases and J by 4 bases, with 11 bases between the two germline ends. The CDR3 nucleotides read TGTGCCATAGGGACTTCAGGGGCCAACGTCCTGACTTTC. It yields the protein CAIGTSGANVLTF.